A selection of T cell receptor beta chains follows, all from one sample in a study of blood T cells in healthy people across ages. TCRdb reanalysed the 5' RACE reads using MiXCR and keeps one entry per CDR3 protein. In the table there are hundreds of thousands of distinct CDR3 sequences, about 32% of which are singletons. The material sequenced was blood. The receptor source for this set is a woman aged 80 or older in good health. Each CDR3 is given with its conserved first and last residue. A D gene is named only where the DNA matches it firmly. Size is omitted from some rows. Given values are once, few, many or a class for expanded clones.

abundance | d_gene | j_gene | v_gene | CDR3aa | CDR3nt
many | TRBD1 | TRBJ1-2 | TRBV5-4 | CASSLQGASDNYGYTF | TGTGCCAGCAGCTTGCAGGGGGCGAGTGATAACTATGGCTACACCTTC
many | - | TRBJ1-5 | TRBV12-3/TRBV12-4 | CASSPRGLMNQPQHF | TGTGCCAGCAGTCCCCGAGGACTGATGAATCAGCCCCAGCATTTT
few | TRBD1 | TRBJ1-2 | TRBV15 | CATSRDPGQVGYTF | TGTGCCACCAGCAGAGACCCCGGACAGGTGGGCTACACCTTC
many | TRBD2 | TRBJ2-7 | TRBV7-2 | CASSLAGTSGPYEQYF | TGTGCCAGCAGCTTAGCCGGGACTAGTGGGCCATACGAGCAGTACTTC
once | - | TRBJ1-1 | TRBV3-1 | CASSQEARGSEAFF | TGTGCCAGCAGCCAAGAAGCAAGGGGGTCTGAAGCTTTCTTT
many | - | TRBJ1-2 | TRBV5-5 | CASSWIGYDGYTF | TGTGCCAGCAGCTGGATCGGGTACGATGGCTACACCTTC
- | - | TRBJ1-3 | TRBV27 | CASSLTQGSGTIYF | TGTGCCAGCAGTTTAACTCAGGGGAGCGGCACCATATATTTT
few | TRBD2 | TRBJ2-1 | TRBV28 | CASSPSLGLAGGRNNGQFF | TGTGCCAGCAGTCCCAGCCTGGGACTAGCGGGGGGGCGGAACAATGGGCAGTTCTTC
- | - | TRBJ1-6 | TRBV4-3 | CASNQESGWYSPLHF | TGCGCCAGCAACCAAGAATCGGGGTGGTATTCACCCCTCCACTTT
many | - | TRBJ2-7 | TRBV10-3 | CAAGTFSYEQYF | TGTGCCGCGGGGACATTCTCCTACGAGCAGTACTTC
- | - | TRBJ2-1 | TRBV5-4 | CASSLDGVSSYNEQFF | TGTGCCAGCAGCTTGGACGGCGTGAGCTCCTACAATGAGCAGTTCTTC
many | - | TRBJ2-6 | TRBV6-5 | CASSYGTAISGANVLTF | TGTGCCAGCAGTTACGGTACAGCCATCTCTGGGGCCAACGTCCTGACTTTC
many | - | TRBJ2-1 | TRBV7-3 | CASSLITSRGARVNEQFF | TGTGCCAGCAGCTTAATCACGAGTAGGGGGGCCAGGGTTAATGAGCAGTTCTTC
many | TRBD2 | TRBJ2-4 | TRBV20-1 | CRAVGPAGGLAKNIQYF | TGCAGAGCCGTGGGGCCAGCGGGGGGCCTAGCCAAAAACATTCAGTACTTC
- | - | TRBJ2-1 | TRBV27 | CASSPLPSDRHEQFF | TGTGCCAGCAGTCCCCTACCGAGTGATAGGCATGAGCAGTTCTTC
- | TRBD2 | TRBJ2-2 | TRBV3-1 | CASSHASGKNTGELFF | TGTGCCAGCAGCCATGCTAGCGGGAAGAACACCGGGGAGCTGTTTTTT
few | - | TRBJ1-1 | TRBV9 | CASSVVQSSTEAFF | TGTGCCAGCAGCGTAGTACAGTCGAGTACTGAAGCTTTCTTT
many | - | TRBJ2-1 | TRBV20-1 | CSARPSSAATYNEQFF | TGCAGTGCTAGACCCTCTAGCGCGGCCACCTACAATGAGCAGTTCTTC
once | TRBD1 | TRBJ2-3 | TRBV29-1 | CSLKDRPLTDTQYF | TGCAGCTTAAAGGACAGGCCGCTCACAGATACGCAGTATTTT
- | TRBD2 | TRBJ2-1 | TRBV30 | CAGKGGTSGGLSSYNEQFF | TGTGCCGGGAAGGGGGGGACTAGCGGGGGTCTGAGCTCCTACAATGAGCAGTTCTTC
many | TRBD1 | TRBJ1-2 | TRBV5-5 | CASSLDSRTGGNGYTF | TGTGCCAGCAGCTTGGATAGCCGGACAGGGGGAAACGGCTACACCTTC
few | - | TRBJ1-1 | TRBV2 | CASSEARLGGNTEAFF | TGTGCCAGCAGTGAAGCTCGTCTAGGGGGGAACACTGAAGCTTTCTTT
- | - | TRBJ1-5 | TRBV5-5 | CASSHGGGRSNQPQHF | TGTGCCAGCAGCCACGGCGGGGGCCGGAGCAATCAGCCCCAGCATTTT
- | - | TRBJ1-1 | TRBV20-1 | CSARDRRRVTEAFF | TGCAGTGCTAGAGATCGTCGGCGGGTCACTGAAGCTTTCTTT
- | TRBD2 | TRBJ2-1 | TRBV19 | CASSQTNPSGGAREQFF | TGTGCCAGTAGCCAAACAAACCCTAGCGGGGGGGCACGGGAGCAGTTCTTC